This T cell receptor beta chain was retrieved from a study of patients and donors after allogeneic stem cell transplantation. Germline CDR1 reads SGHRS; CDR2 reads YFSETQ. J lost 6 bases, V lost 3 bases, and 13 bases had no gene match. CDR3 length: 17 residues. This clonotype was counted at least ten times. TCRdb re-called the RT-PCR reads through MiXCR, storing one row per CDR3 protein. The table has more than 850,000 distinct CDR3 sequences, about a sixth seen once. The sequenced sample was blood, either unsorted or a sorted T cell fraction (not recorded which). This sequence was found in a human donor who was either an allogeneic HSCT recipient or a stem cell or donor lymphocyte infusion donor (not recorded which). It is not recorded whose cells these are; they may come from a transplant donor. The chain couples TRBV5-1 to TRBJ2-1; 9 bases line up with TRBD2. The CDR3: CASSWGYASGTVNEQFF. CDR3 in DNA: TGCGCCAGCAGCTGGGGGTATGCTAGCGGGACCGTCAATGAGCAGTTCTTC.